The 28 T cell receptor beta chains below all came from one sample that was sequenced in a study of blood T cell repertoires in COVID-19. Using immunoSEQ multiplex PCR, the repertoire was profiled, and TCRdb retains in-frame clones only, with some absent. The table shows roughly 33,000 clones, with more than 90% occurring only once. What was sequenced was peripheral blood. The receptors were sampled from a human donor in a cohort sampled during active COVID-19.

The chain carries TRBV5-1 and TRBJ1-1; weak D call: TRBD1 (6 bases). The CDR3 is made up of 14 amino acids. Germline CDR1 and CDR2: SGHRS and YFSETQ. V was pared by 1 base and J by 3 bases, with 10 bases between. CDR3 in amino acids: CASSLLPGDTEAFF. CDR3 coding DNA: TGCGCCAGCAGCTTGTTGCCAGGGGACACTGAAGCTTTCTTT.

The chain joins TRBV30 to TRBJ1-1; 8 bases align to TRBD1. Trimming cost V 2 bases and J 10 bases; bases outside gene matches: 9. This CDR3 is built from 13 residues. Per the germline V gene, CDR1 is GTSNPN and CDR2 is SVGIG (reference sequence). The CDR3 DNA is TGTGCCTGGAGTCGGACAGGGCTGTCTCCAGCTTTCTTT. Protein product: CAWSRTGLSPAFF.

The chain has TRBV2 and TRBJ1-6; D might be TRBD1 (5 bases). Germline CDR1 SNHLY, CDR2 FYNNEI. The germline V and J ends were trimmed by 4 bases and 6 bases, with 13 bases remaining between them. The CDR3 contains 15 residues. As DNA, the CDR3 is TGTGCCAGCAGTGTTAGGGGTTTGGGTAATTCACCCCTCCACTTT. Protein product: CASSVRGLGNSPLHF.

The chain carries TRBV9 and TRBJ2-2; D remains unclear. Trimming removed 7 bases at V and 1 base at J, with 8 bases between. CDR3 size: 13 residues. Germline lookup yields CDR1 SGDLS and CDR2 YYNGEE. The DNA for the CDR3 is TGTGCCAGCGCTCTAAGGAACACCGGGGAGCTGTTTTTT. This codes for CASALRNTGELFF.

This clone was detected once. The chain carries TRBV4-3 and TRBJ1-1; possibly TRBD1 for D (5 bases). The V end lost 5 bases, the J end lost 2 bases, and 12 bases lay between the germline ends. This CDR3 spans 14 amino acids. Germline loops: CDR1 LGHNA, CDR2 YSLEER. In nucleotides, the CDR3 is TGCGCCAGCAGCACGAACGACAGAAACACTGAAGCTTTCTTT. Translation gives CASSTNDRNTEAFF.

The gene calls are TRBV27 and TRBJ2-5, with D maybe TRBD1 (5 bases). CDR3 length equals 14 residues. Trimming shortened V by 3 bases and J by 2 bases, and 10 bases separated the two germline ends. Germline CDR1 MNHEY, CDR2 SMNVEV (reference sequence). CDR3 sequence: CASSFRATQETQYF. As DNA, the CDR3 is TGTGCCAGCAGTTTCAGGGCTACTCAAGAGACCCAGTACTTC.

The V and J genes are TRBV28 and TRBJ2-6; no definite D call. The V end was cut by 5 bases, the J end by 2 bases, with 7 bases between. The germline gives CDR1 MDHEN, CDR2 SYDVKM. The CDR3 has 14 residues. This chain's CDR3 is CASSQQAGANVLTF. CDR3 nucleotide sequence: TGTGCCAGCAGTCAACAAGCTGGGGCCAACGTCCTGACTTTC.

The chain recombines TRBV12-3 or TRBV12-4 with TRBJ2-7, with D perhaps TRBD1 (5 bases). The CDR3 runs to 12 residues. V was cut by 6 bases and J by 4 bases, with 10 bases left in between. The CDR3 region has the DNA TGTGCCAGCAGCCGGACATCTTACGAGCAGTACTTC. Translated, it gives CASSRTSYEQYF.

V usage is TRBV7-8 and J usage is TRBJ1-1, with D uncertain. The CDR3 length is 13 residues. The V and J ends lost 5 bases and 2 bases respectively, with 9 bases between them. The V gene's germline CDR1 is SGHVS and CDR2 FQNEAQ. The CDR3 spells CASSLEGNTEAFF. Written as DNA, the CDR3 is TGTGCCAGCAGCCTCGAGGGTAACACTGAAGCTTTCTTT.

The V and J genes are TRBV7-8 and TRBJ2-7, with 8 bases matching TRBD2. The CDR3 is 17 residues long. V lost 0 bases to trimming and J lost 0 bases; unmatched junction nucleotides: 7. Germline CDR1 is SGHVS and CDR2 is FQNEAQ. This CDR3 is CASSLAREGGSSYEQYF. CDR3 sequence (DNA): TGTGCCAGCAGCTTAGCTCGGGAGGGGGGAAGCTCCTACGAGCAGTACTTC.

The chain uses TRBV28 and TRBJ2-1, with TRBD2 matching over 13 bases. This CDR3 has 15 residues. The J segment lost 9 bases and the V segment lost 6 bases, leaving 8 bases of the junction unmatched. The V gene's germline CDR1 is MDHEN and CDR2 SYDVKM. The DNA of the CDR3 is TGTGCCAGCAGGGAAGGGGGGACTAGCGGGACTGAGCAGTTCTTC. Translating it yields CASREGGTSGTEQFF.

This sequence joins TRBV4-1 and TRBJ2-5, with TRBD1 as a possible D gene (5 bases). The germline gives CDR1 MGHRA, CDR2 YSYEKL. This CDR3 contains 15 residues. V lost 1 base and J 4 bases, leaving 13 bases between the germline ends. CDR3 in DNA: TGCGCCAGCAGCCAAGGGGCTCAGGGCGGAGAGACCCAGTACTTC. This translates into CASSQGAQGGETQYF.

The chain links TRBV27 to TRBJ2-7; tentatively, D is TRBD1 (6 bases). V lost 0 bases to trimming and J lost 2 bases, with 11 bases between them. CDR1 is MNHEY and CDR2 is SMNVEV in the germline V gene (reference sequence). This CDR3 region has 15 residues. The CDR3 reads CASSLSGAWTYEQYF. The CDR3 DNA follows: TGTGCCAGCAGTTTATCGGGGGCTTGGACCTACGAGCAGTACTTC.

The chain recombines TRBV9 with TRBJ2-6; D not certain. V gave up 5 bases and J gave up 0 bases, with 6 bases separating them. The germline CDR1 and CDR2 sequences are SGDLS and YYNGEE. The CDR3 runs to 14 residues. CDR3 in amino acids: CASSPYSGANVLTF. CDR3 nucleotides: TGTGCCAGCAGTCCCTACTCTGGGGCCAACGTCCTGACTTTC.

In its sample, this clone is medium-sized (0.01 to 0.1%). The CDR3 nucleotides read TGTGCCACCAGCCCAGATACCAGGGAAGACACTGAAGCTTTCTTT. Translating it yields CATSPDTREDTEAFF. V is TRBV15 and J is TRBJ1-1, with TRBD1 as a possible D gene (5 bases). CDR1 and CDR2 (germline): LNHNV, YYDKDF (reference sequence). Trimming stripped 5 bases from V and 3 bases from J, with 16 bases between. The CDR3 has 15 amino acids.

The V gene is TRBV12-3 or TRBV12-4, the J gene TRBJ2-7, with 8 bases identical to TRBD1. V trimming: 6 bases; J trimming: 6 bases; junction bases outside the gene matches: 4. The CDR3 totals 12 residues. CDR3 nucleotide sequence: TGTGCCAGCAGCACGGACAGGGCCGAGCAGTACTTC. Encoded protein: CASSTDRAEQYF.

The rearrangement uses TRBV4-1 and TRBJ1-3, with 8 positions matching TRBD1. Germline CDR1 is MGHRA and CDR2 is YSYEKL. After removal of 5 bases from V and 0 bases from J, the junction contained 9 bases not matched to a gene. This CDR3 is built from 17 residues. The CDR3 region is CASSANPGGSSGNTIYF. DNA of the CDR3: TGCGCCAGCAGCGCAAACCCAGGGGGCTCCTCTGGAAACACCATATATTTT.

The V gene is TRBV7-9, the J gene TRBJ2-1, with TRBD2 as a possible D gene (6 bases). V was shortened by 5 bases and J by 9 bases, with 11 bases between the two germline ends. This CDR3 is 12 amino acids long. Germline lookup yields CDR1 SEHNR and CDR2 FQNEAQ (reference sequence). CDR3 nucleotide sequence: TGTGCCAGCAGCCCGGAGGGCAGTGAGCAGTTCTTC. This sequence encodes CASSPEGSEQFF.

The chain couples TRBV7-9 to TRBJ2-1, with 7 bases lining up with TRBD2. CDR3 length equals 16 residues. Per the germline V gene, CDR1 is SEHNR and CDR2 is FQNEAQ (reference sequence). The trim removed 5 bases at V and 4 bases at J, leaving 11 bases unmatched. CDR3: CASSARTSVLYNEQFF. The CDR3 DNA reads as TGTGCCAGCAGCGCCCGCACTAGCGTTCTATACAATGAGCAGTTCTTC.

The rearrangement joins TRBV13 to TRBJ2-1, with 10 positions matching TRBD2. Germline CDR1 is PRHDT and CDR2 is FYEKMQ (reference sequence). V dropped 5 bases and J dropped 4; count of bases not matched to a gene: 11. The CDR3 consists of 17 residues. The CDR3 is CASSAPRTSGRYNEQFF. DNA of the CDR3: TGTGCCAGCAGCGCCCCCCGGACTAGCGGACGTTACAATGAGCAGTTCTTC.

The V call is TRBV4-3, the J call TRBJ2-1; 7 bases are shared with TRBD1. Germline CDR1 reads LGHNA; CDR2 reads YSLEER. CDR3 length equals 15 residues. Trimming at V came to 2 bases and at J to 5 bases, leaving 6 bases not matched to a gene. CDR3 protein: CASSQTGTDNNEQFF. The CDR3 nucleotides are TGCGCCAGCAGCCAAACTGGGACAGATAACAATGAGCAGTTCTTC.

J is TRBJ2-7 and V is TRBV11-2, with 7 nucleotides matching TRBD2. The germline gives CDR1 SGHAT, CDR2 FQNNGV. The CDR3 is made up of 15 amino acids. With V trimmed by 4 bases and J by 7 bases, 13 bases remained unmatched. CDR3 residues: CASSWGPTSAQEQYF. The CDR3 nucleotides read TGTGCCAGCAGCTGGGGCCCCACTAGCGCTCAAGAGCAGTACTTC.

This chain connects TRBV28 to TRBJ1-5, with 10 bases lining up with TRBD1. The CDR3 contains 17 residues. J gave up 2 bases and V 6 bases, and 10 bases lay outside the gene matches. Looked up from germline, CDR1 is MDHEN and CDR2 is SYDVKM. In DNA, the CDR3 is TGTGCCAGCAGAAATCGACAGGGGGCGAGGGGCAATCAGCCCCAGCATTTT. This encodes CASRNRQGARGNQPQHF.

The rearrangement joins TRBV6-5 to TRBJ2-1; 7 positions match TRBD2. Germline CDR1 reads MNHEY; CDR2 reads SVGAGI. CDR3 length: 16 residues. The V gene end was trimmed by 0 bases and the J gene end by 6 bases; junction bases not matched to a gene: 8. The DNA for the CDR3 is TGTGCCAGCAGTTACTCCGGGACTATGGGAATCAATGAGCAGTTCTTC. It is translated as CASSYSGTMGINEQFF.

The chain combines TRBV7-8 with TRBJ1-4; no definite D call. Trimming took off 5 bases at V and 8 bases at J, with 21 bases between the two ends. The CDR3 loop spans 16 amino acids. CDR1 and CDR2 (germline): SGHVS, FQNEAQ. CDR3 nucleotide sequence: TGTGCCAGCAGCCCTGAACGGGGAAGGGAGGTGGAAAAACTGTTTTTT. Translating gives CASSPERGREVEKLFF.

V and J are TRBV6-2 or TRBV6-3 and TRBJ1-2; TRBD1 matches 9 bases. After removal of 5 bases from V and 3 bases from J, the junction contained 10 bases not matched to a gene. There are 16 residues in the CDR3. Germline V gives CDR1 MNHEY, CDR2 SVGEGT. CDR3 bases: TGTGCCAGCAGTAGCTCCCCGGGACAGGGCTACTATGGCTACACCTTC. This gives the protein CASSSSPGQGYYGYTF.

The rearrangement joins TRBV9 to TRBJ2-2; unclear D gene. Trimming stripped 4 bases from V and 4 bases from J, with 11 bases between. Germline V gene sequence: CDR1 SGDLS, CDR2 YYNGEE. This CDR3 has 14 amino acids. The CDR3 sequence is CASSLRSGTGELFF. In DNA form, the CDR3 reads TGTGCCAGCAGCCTTCGGTCGGGCACCGGGGAGCTGTTTTTT. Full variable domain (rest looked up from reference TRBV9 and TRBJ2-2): DSGVTQTPKHLITATGQRVTLRCSPRSGDLSVYWYQQSLDQGLQFLIQYYNGEERAKGNILERFSAQQFPDLHSELNLSSLELGDSALYFCASSLRSGTGELFFGEGSRLTVL.

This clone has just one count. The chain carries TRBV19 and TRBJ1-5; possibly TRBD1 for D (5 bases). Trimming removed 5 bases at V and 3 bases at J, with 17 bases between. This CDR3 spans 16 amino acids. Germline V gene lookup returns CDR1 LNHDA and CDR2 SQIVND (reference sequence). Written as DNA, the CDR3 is TGTGCCAGTAGTCACCGCGGGACGGAATACAATCAGCCCCAGCATTTT. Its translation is CASSHRGTEYNQPQHF.